This TCR beta chain stems from a study of type 1 and type 2 diabetes patients. Background on the study: Participants included type 1 and type 2 diabetes patients plus nondiabetic controls.

A few counts support this clonotype. Antigen unknown. V lost 6 bases and J 4 bases, leaving 16 bases between the germline ends. The CDR3 loop spans 14 amino acids. From germline, CDR1 is PRHDT and CDR2 FYEKMQ (reference sequence). General study points: In CD4+ and CD8+ T cells, type 2 diabetes diversity exceeded type 1. Age and gender were not matched between study groups, possibly biasing interpretation.

Each diabetic donor fulfilled classification criteria for either type 1 or type 2. The PCR template was genomic DNA. Amplification of the beta chain CDR3 used 30 forward and 13 reverse multiplex primers. TCRdb reprocessed the multiplex PCR reads with MiXCR, giving one entry per CDR3 protein. The sample consists of about 270,000 distinct CDR3 sequences, roughly 48% of them appearing once. This receptor was taken from a man younger than 35 with type 2 diabetes. This chain connects TRBV13 to TRBJ2-7, with D perhaps given as TRBD1 or TRBD2 (6 bases each). The specimen sequenced was peripheral blood mononuclear cells (PBMCs). CDR3 bases: TGTGCCAGCAGACCCCGGGGCGGGACATACGAGCAGTACTTC. The encoded protein is CASRPRGGTYEQYF.